The source of this T cell receptor (beta chain) is a study of PD-1 blockade in classical Hodgkin lymphoma. TCRdb's table, derived via immunoSEQ multiplex PCR, lists solely in-frame clones and lacks some. The table records 20,000 to 30,000 clones, around 70% of them present only once. V lost 9 bases and J lost 0, with 9 bases in between. Germline V lookup: CDR1 MNHEY, CDR2 SVGAGI. This CDR3 spans 13 amino acids. The sample holds a few counts of this clone. The target antigen is unknown. Patients all relapsed after autologous stem cell transplantation, and there was variation in brentuximab vedotin exposure. Whole-study findings and limits: Complete responders entered with baseline diversity on par with newly diagnosed patients, the results showed.

The chain carries TRBV6-5 and TRBJ1-3; no reliable D call. The source material was peripheral blood mononuclear cells (PBMCs), sampled before the second cycle of nivolumab. This receptor was obtained from a human donor with classical Hodgkin lymphoma. This CDR3 is CASSVDSGNTIYF. The CDR3 nucleotides read TGTGCCAGTTCCGTGGACTCTGGAAACACCATATATTTT.